Below, 20 T cell receptor beta chains from the same sample are listed, as sequenced in a study of blood T cell repertoires in COVID-19. Libraries were prepared by immunoSEQ multiplex PCR; TCRdb keeps only in-frame clonotypes and omits some of them. This sample has 250,000 to 350,000 clones, with over 75% found just once. The sequencing sample was made of PBMCs or T cells enriched from blood (not recorded which). All receptors come from a woman between 18 and 29 years old who had recovered from COVID-19.

This clone appeared a single time. This chain links TRBV30 with TRBJ1-5, with 9 bases fitting TRBD1. V shed 2 bases, J shed 1 base, and the junction held 12 bases outside the gene matches. This CDR3 contains 18 residues. Germline CDR1 GTSNPN, CDR2 SVGIG (reference sequence). CDR3 in amino acids: CAWSLFPPGTGSNQPQHF. The CDR3 DNA is TGTGCCTGGAGTCTTTTTCCTCCCGGGACAGGGAGCAATCAGCCCCAGCATTTT.

This clone appeared once. This rearrangement joins TRBV4-1 to TRBJ1-5, with a possible D match to TRBD1 (6 bases). The CDR3 loop spans 15 amino acids. Looked up from germline, CDR1 is MGHRA and CDR2 is YSYEKL. V was trimmed by 0 bases and J by 5 bases, leaving 11 bases between them. CDR3 bases: TGCGCCAGCAGCCAAGATCGGCCAGGGGATCAGCCCCAGCATTTT. Its translation is CASSQDRPGDQPQHF.

The rearrangement uses TRBV19 and TRBJ2-5, with D perhaps matching TRBD2 (6 bases). V lost 7 bases and J 5 bases, leaving 17 bases between the germline ends. This CDR3 has 14 residues. Germline CDR1 is LNHDA and CDR2 is SQIVND (reference sequence). DNA of the CDR3: TGTGCCAGTAATTCGAACGGGGGTGGGGAGACCCAGTACTTC. It specifies CASNSNGGGETQYF.

The chain combines TRBV2 with TRBJ1-2; no reliable D call. V dropped 6 bases and J dropped 4 bases, with 21 bases sitting between them. The CDR3 contains 16 residues. CDR1 SNHLY and CDR2 FYNNEI come from the germline V gene. The CDR3 protein is CASRSLEKDSSYGYTF. Written as DNA, the CDR3 is TGTGCCAGCAGGTCTCTAGAAAAGGATTCCTCCTATGGCTACACCTTC.

The V and J genes are TRBV12-5 and TRBJ1-1; D is perhaps TRBD1 (6 bases). In germline, CDR1 is LGHNT, CDR2 FRNRAP. Trimming took off 0 bases at V and 0 bases at J, with 17 bases between the two ends. This CDR3 contains 18 residues. The CDR3: CASGLVLPGDLLNTEAFF. The CDR3 nucleotides are TGTGCTAGTGGTTTGGTACTTCCAGGGGATTTGCTGAACACTGAAGCTTTCTTT.

In this sample, this clone turned up once. The V call is TRBV23-1, the J call TRBJ2-1, with TRBD2 identical over 11 bases. TRBV23-1 is an ORF, with its function uncertain. J lost 8 bases, V lost 7 bases, and 4 bases had no gene match. The CDR3 extends over 13 amino acids. The CDR3 nucleotides read TGCGCCAGCAAACTAGCGGGAGACTATGAGCAGTTCTTC. Amino acid sequence: CASKLAGDYEQFF.

The V gene is TRBV11-2, the J gene TRBJ1-6; 9 bases agree with TRBD1. The germline gives CDR1 SGHAT, CDR2 FQNNGV. The CDR3 contains 15 residues. V shed 3 bases, J shed 9 bases, and the junction held 6 bases outside the gene matches. The CDR3 spells CASSFPGQGSSPLHF. CDR3 nucleotides: TGTGCCAGCAGCTTCCCGGGACAGGGTAGTTCACCCCTCCACTTT.

The chain carries TRBV11-2 and TRBJ1-1; D not certain. V was shortened by 5 bases and J by 1 base, with 14 bases between the two germline ends. The germline CDR1 and CDR2 sequences are SGHAT and FQNNGV. The CDR3 length is 15 residues. This chain's CDR3 is CASSPYRGGNTEAFF. For the CDR3, the DNA is TGTGCCAGCAGCCCCTATCGGGGAGGGAACACTGAAGCTTTCTTT.

The chain has TRBV19 and TRBJ1-2; unclear D gene. V shed 5 bases and J shed 2 bases, with 12 bases lying between them. CDR1 is LNHDA, CDR2 SQIVND, per germline (reference sequence). This CDR3 spans 14 amino acids. The CDR3 sequence is CASSPSYTNYGYTF. The DNA of the CDR3 is TGTGCCAGTAGTCCCTCGTATACAAACTATGGCTACACCTTC. Variable domain in full (rest from reference TRBV19 and TRBJ1-2): DGGITQSPKYLFRKEGQNVTLSCEQNLNHDAMYWYRQDPGQGLRLIYYSQIVNDFQKGDIAEGYSVSREKKESFPLTVTSAQKNPTAFYLCASSPSYTNYGYTFGSGTRLTVV.

This clone was seen once. The chain links TRBV5-1 to TRBJ1-1; D may be TRBD1 (5 bases). Looked up from germline, CDR1 is SGHRS and CDR2 is YFSETQ. The CDR3 length is 16 residues. Trimming took 2 bases from V and 0 from J, leaving 14 bases between them. The chain's CDR3 is CASSFGRGNMNTEAFF. CDR3 DNA: TGCGCCAGCAGCTTTGGGCGGGGGAACATGAACACTGAAGCTTTCTTT.

The chain uses TRBV9 and TRBJ2-1; TRBD2 agrees at 9 bases. V shed 2 bases and J 15 bases; nucleotides not matched to a gene: 12. The length of the CDR3 is 14 residues. Germline V CDR1 and CDR2: SGDLS, YYNGEE. The CDR3 loop reads CASSVCGGVLIWFF. The CDR3 bases are TGTGCCAGCAGCGTCTGCGGGGGGGTCCTCATTTGGTTCTTC. The entire variable domain, with the rest obtained from reference TRBV9 and TRBJ2-1, is as follows: DSGVTQTPKHLITATGQRVTLRCSPRSGDLSVYWYQQSLDQGLQFLIQYYNGEERAKGNILERFSAQQFPDLHSELNLSSLELGDSALYFCASSVCGGVLIWFFGPGTRLTVL.

The chain has TRBV9 and TRBJ1-6, with D possibly TRBD1 on 5 matching bases. The V and J ends lost 3 bases and 6 bases respectively, with 16 bases between them. The CDR3 contains 16 residues. CDR1 SGDLS and CDR2 YYNGEE come from the germline V gene. The DNA for the CDR3 is TGTGCCAGCAGCGCCCGGCTCGGCGGGGCTAATTCACCCCTCCACTTT. This sequence encodes CASSARLGGANSPLHF.

The chain is built from TRBV5-6 and TRBJ1-2, with D possibly matching TRBD1 (5 bases). The CDR3 extends over 13 amino acids. Trimming shortened V by 6 bases and J by 2 bases, and 11 bases separated the two germline ends. The V gene's germline CDR1 is SGHDT and CDR2 YYEEEE. The CDR3 here is CASTLGGNYGYTF. CDR3 bases: TGTGCCAGCACCCTGGGGGGGAACTATGGCTACACCTTC.

The genes are TRBV6-6 and TRBJ2-3; perhaps TRBD2 as D (6 bases). The CDR3 totals 14 residues. Germline V CDR1 and CDR2: MNHNY, SVGAGI (reference sequence). The V end was cut by 8 bases, the J end by 4 bases, with 16 bases between. The DNA for the CDR3 is TGTGCCAGCGGGGACTCCTCAGTTCCAGATACGCAGTATTTT. The encoded protein is CASGDSSVPDTQYF.

This chain links TRBV14 with TRBJ1-2; tentatively, D is TRBD1 (6 bases). Germline V gene sequence: CDR1 SGHDN, CDR2 FVKESK. This CDR3 is 15 amino acids long. Trimming cost V 4 bases and J 2 bases, with 14 bases left between them. In nucleotides, the CDR3 is TGTGCCAGCAGCCGCAGGGGACATCTCAACTATGGCTACACCTTC. It codes for CASSRRGHLNYGYTF.

The chain couples TRBV2 to TRBJ1-6, with TRBD1 matching over 8 bases. Germline V gene lookup returns CDR1 SNHLY and CDR2 FYNNEI. Trimming took 4 bases from V and 7 from J; bases not matched to a gene: 6. The CDR3 length is 15 residues. In DNA, the CDR3 is TGTGCCAGCAGTGCCGGGACAGGAGCCAATTCACCCCTCCACTTT. This gives the protein CASSAGTGANSPLHF.

The chain recombines TRBV3-1 (or the pseudogene TRBV3-2) with TRBJ1-1, with 7 nucleotides matching TRBD1. The CDR3 sequence is 14 residues long. V was pared by 3 bases and J by 0 bases, with 1 base of the junction left unmatched. Germline lookup yields CDR1 LGHDT and CDR2 YNNKEL (reference sequence). For the CDR3, the DNA is TGTGCCAGCAGCCAGCAGGGGGTGAACACTGAAGCTTTCTTT. It specifies CASSQQGVNTEAFF.

This clone was detected only a few times. DNA of the CDR3: TGTGCCAGCAGCCCAGTAGCGGGGGGGCATGAGCAGTTCTTC. It translates to CASSPVAGGHEQFF. The chain joins TRBV7-2 to TRBJ2-1, with 11 bases identical to TRBD2. This CDR3 comprises 14 residues. After removal of 5 bases from V and 8 bases from J, the junction contained 5 bases not matched to a gene. CDR1 is SGHTA and CDR2 is FQGNSA in the germline V gene. The entire variable domain, with the rest obtained from reference TRBV7-2 and TRBJ2-1, is as follows: GAGVSQSPSNKVTEKGKDVELRCDPISGHTALYWYRQSLGQGLEFLIYFQGNSAPDKSGLPSDRFSAERTGGSVSTLTIQRTQQEDSAVYLCASSPVAGGHEQFFGPGTRLTVL.

The CDR3 loop is CATSDFGGGYTF. DNA for the CDR3: TGTGCCACCAGTGATTTTGGCGGTGGCTACACCTTC. The chain employs TRBV24-1 and TRBJ1-2; D remains ambiguous. Germline-derived CDR1 and CDR2 are KGHDR and SFDVKD. This CDR3 spans 12 amino acids. The V end was cut by 1 base, the J end by 7 bases, with 6 bases between.

The gene calls are TRBV7-6 and TRBJ2-1; 10 nucleotides match TRBD1. V lost 5 bases, J lost 7 bases, and 5 bases stayed unmatched. The CDR3 runs 14 residues. Looked up from germline, CDR1 is SGHVS and CDR2 is FNYEAQ. CDR3 sequence reads: CASSAPGQGNEQFF. As DNA, the CDR3 is TGTGCCAGCAGCGCCCCGGGACAGGGGAATGAGCAGTTCTTC.